Shown below are 24 T cell receptor beta chains from a single sample sequenced in a study of beta chain features in type 1 diabetes. General study results and limits: TCRB CDR3s from Type 1 diabetes patients were moderately but significantly shorter in all four CD4+ subsets.

The isolated RNA, all of it, was reverse transcribed, so expressed TCRB transcripts were what got sequenced. Sequencing was performed with immunoSEQ multiplex PCR; in TCRdb, only in-frame clones are kept and a portion is missing. The sample records more than 550,000 clones, roughly an eighth being singletons. These receptors have no identified antigens. The material sequenced was naive CD4+ T cells from blood. The receptors originated from a man aged 18 to 29 with type 1 diabetes.

This clone has just a few counts. The chain has TRBV28 and TRBJ2-7; tentatively, D is TRBD1 (6 bases). CDR3 length: 14 residues. CDR1 and CDR2 (germline): MDHEN, SYDVKM. V lost 5 bases, J lost 3 bases, and 14 bases lay in between. CDR3 sequence reads: CASSLTGYLYEQYF. The CDR3 bases are TGTGCCAGCAGTCTAACAGGGTACCTCTACGAGCAGTACTTC. Using reference TRBV28 and TRBJ2-7 for the parts outside the CDR3, the full variable domain is DVKVTQSSRYLVKRTGEKVFLECVQDMDHENMFWYRQDPGLGLRLIYFSYDVKMKEKGDIPEGYSVSREKKERFSLILESASTNQTSMYLCASSLTGYLYEQYFGPGTRLTVT.

The CDR3 bases are TGTGCCTGGACCGTATCCCGTACAGGCCTCTCTGGAAACACCATATATTTT. Amino acid sequence: CAWTVSRTGLSGNTIYF. The chain carries TRBV30 and TRBJ1-3; TRBD1 is a possible D gene (5 bases). The CDR3 has 17 residues. Germline V gene data show CDR1 as GTSNPN and CDR2 as SVGIG (reference sequence). Trimming left V 4 bases short and J 0 bases short, with 19 bases between. The variable domain in full, with the rest retrieved from reference TRBV30 and TRBJ1-3, is SQTIHQWPATLVQPVGSPLSLECTVEGTSNPNLYWYRQAAGRGLQLLFYSVGIGQISSEVPQNLSASRPQDRQFILSSKKLLLSDSGFYLCAWTVSRTGLSGNTIYFGEGSWLTVV.

The J gene is TRBJ2-7, the V gene TRBV7-9; D possibly matches TRBD1 or TRBD2 (5 bases each). Trimming took off 5 bases at V and 2 bases at J, with 16 bases between the two ends. CDR1 is SEHNR, CDR2 FQNEAQ, per germline (reference sequence). This CDR3 is built from 15 residues. The CDR3 DNA sequence: TGTGCCAGCAGCCCTCGGGGCTCGCAGGCCTACGAGCAGTACTTC. Protein product: CASSPRGSQAYEQYF.

A few counts support this clone. V gene TRBV28 combines with J gene TRBJ2-7, with D tentatively TRBD1 (6 bases). The V gene lost 3 bases and the J gene lost 6 bases, with 15 bases spanning the gap. The CDR3 totals 14 residues. Looked up from germline, CDR1 is MDHEN and CDR2 is SYDVKM. In DNA form, the CDR3 reads TGTGCCAGCAGTTTTTATGTGGGGGCTGGCGAGCAGTACTTC. Translation gives CASSFYVGAGEQYF.

V and J are TRBV7-3 and TRBJ2-3; no firm D call. The CDR3 runs to 14 residues. CDR1 is SGHTA and CDR2 is FQGTGA in the germline V gene. Trimming shortened V by 4 bases and J by 0 bases, and 8 bases separated the two germline ends. The CDR3 loop reads CASSSRSSTDTQYF. The CDR3 nucleotides read TGTGCCAGCAGCTCGAGGTCCAGCACAGATACGCAGTATTTT.

The chain links TRBV5-4 to TRBJ2-1; 14 bases match TRBD2. J lost 7 bases, V lost 3 bases, and 6 bases had no gene match. The CDR3 sequence is 16 residues long. Germline V CDR1 and CDR2: SGHNT, YYREEE (reference sequence). The CDR3 spells CASSSGTSGGVNEQFF. In nucleotides, the CDR3 is TGTGCCAGCAGCTCCGGGACTAGCGGGGGTGTAAATGAGCAGTTCTTC.

This clone was seen a handful of times. The V and J genes are TRBV6-1 and TRBJ2-4; D call uncertain. V lost 7 bases to trimming and J lost 0 bases, with 7 bases between them. Germline CDR1 MNHNS, CDR2 SASEGT. The CDR3 covers 13 residues. For the CDR3, the DNA is TGTGCCAGCAACACACTAGCCAAAAACATTCAGTACTTC. Its protein is CASNTLAKNIQYF.

The chain recombines TRBV2 with TRBJ1-3; D gene ambiguous. CDR1 and CDR2 (germline): SNHLY, FYNNEI. The CDR3 length is 14 residues. V dropped 10 bases and J dropped 0 bases, with 13 bases sitting between them. CDR3 residues: CATQTHISGNTIYF. The CDR3 region has the DNA TGTGCCACTCAAACTCACATCTCTGGAAACACCATATATTTT.

This clone was recorded a few times. The chain couples TRBV15 to TRBJ2-7, with 9 bases matching TRBD2. CDR1 LNHNV and CDR2 YYDKDF come from the germline V gene (reference sequence). The trim removed 0 bases at V and 3 bases at J, leaving 12 bases unmatched. This CDR3 is 18 amino acids long. DNA for the CDR3: TGTGCCACCAGCAGAGATACTCTGCCAGCGGGAGGTGACTACGAGCAGTACTTC. Translated, it gives CATSRDTLPAGGDYEQYF.

The chain links TRBV4-1 to TRBJ2-3, with 9 bases that match TRBD2. The CDR3 extends over 16 amino acids. With 2 bases clipped from V and 0 bases from J, the junction kept 3 bases outside the gene matches. Germline CDR1 MGHRA, CDR2 YSYEKL. CDR3 loop: CASSQPSGTSTDTQYF. The CDR3 bases are TGCGCCAGCAGCCAACCTAGCGGGACTAGCACAGATACGCAGTATTTT.

This clone was detected only a few times. This rearrangement joins TRBV14 to TRBJ1-1; D uncertain. V was cut by 4 bases and J by 0 bases, with 6 bases left in between. The CDR3 is made up of 13 amino acids. Germline CDR1 SGHDN, CDR2 FVKESK. CDR3 nucleotides: TGTGCCAGCAGCCGAGACATGAACACTGAAGCTTTCTTT. Amino acid sequence: CASSRDMNTEAFF.

This clone was detected a few times. This chain uses TRBV7-9 with TRBJ2-2; 10 nucleotides line up with TRBD1. Per the germline V gene, CDR1 is SEHNR and CDR2 is FQNEAQ (reference sequence). There are 15 residues in the CDR3. With 5 bases clipped from V and 7 bases from J, the junction kept 7 bases outside the gene matches. Here the CDR3 reads CASSRGQGDIGELFF. CDR3 nucleotide sequence: TGTGCCAGCAGCCGAGGACAGGGGGACATCGGGGAGCTGTTTTTT.

This clone was counted only a few times. V is TRBV2 and J is TRBJ2-1; 11 bases are shared with TRBD2. The CDR3 spans 15 residues. Germline CDR1 SNHLY, CDR2 FYNNEI. The J segment lost 8 bases and the V segment lost 4 bases, leaving 7 bases of the junction unmatched. The CDR3 loop is CASSVNSGGADEQFF. The CDR3 nucleotides read TGTGCCAGCAGTGTTAATAGCGGGGGGGCCGATGAGCAGTTCTTC.

This clone was seen only once. The chain couples TRBV30 to TRBJ1-6; D unclear. Trimming stripped 8 bases from V and 8 bases from J, with 4 bases between. The V gene's germline CDR1 is GTSNPN and CDR2 SVGIG (reference sequence). This CDR3 is 9 amino acids long. The CDR3 is CAGYSPLHF. In nucleotides, the CDR3 is TGTGCCGGGTATTCACCCCTCCACTTT.

The table lists this clone with a few counts. This rearrangement joins TRBV7-2 to TRBJ1-6, with no clear D. V shed 2 bases and J shed 6 bases, with 8 bases lying between them. Germline V gene lookup returns CDR1 SGHTA and CDR2 FQGNSA. This CDR3 is 14 amino acids long. The chain's CDR3 is CASSLTQINSPLHF. CDR3 sequence (DNA): TGTGCCAGCAGCTTAACACAGATTAATTCACCCCTCCACTTT.

This chain connects TRBV29-1 to TRBJ2-1; D gene ambiguous. CDR3 length equals 11 residues. Trimming took off 3 bases at V and 6 bases at J, with 6 bases between the two ends. The germline V gene has CDR1 SQVTM and CDR2 ANQGSEA. The CDR3 here is CSVDRLNEQFF. The CDR3 nucleotides are TGCAGCGTTGATAGGCTCAATGAGCAGTTCTTC.

The V gene is TRBV2, the J gene TRBJ2-7, with no clear D. CDR3 length: 13 residues. Looked up from germline, CDR1 is SNHLY and CDR2 is FYNNEI. V shed 7 bases and J shed 4 bases, with 14 bases lying between them. The CDR3 DNA follows: TGTGCCAGCACCGCTGGACGGATATACGAGCAGTACTTC. Translated: CASTAGRIYEQYF.

This chain uses TRBV9 with TRBJ1-2; D unresolved. Germline CDR1 and CDR2: SGDLS and YYNGEE. This CDR3 comprises 14 residues. V gave up 0 bases and J gave up 8 bases, with 14 bases separating them. CDR3 sequence (DNA): TGTGCCAGCAGCGTAGGCCAGGTGATGGACGGCTACACCTTC. This encodes CASSVGQVMDGYTF.

The rearrangement uses TRBV19 and TRBJ2-6; TRBD2 matches at 9 bases. The CDR3 has 17 residues. Germline V gene lookup returns CDR1 LNHDA and CDR2 SQIVND (reference sequence). Trimming at V came to 8 bases and at J to 4 bases, leaving 12 bases not matched to a gene. The CDR3 spells CASFPIAGAGGANVLTF. In DNA form, the CDR3 reads TGTGCCAGTTTTCCAATAGCGGGGGCGGGAGGGGCCAACGTCCTGACTTTC.

This clone was seen only a few times. The same CDR3 is also encoded by other DNA sequences in this sample. The chain employs TRBV5-1 and TRBJ2-5; the D is unclear. Germline V CDR1 and CDR2: SGHRS, YFSETQ. The CDR3 is 13 amino acids. Trimming left V 1 base short and J 2 bases short, with 6 bases between. The CDR3 region is CASSLLGQETQYF. The CDR3, as DNA: TGCGCCAGCAGCTTGTTAGGGCAAGAGACCCAGTACTTC. The full variable domain, with the rest looked up from reference TRBV5-1 and TRBJ2-5, is KAGVTQTPRYLIKTRGQQVTLSCSPISGHRSVSWYQQTPGQGLQFLFEYFSETQRNKGNFPGRFSGRQFSNSRSEMNVSTLELGDSALYLCASSLLGQETQYFGPGTRLLVL.

The table lists this clone with a few counts. The chain links TRBV20-1 to TRBJ1-1, with 8 positions matching TRBD1. Germline assignment: CDR1 DFQATT and CDR2 SNEGSKA (reference sequence). V trimming: 1 base; J trimming: 11 bases; junction bases outside the gene matches: 3. CDR3 size: 11 residues. CDR3 sequence reads: CSARGTGRAFF. The CDR3 region has the DNA TGCAGTGCTAGAGGGACAGGGAGGGCTTTCTTT.

The V gene is TRBV2, the J gene TRBJ2-1; TRBD1 matches 10 bases. This CDR3 has 15 amino acids. V gave up 5 bases and J gave up 7 bases; unmatched junction bases: 8. Germline CDR1 is SNHLY and CDR2 is FYNNEI. CDR3 protein: CASSLRQGASNEQFF. The CDR3 DNA reads as TGTGCCAGCAGTCTAAGACAGGGGGCAAGTAATGAGCAGTTCTTC.

This chain uses TRBV7-2 with TRBJ2-2, with a tentative D call TRBD1 (5 bases). V was shortened by 4 bases and J by 2 bases, with 17 bases between the two germline ends. The CDR3 covers 17 residues. Germline CDR1 and CDR2: SGHTA and FQGNSA. The DNA for the CDR3 is TGTGCCAGCAGCTACCGAGTAATAGGGGTAAACACCGGGGAGCTGTTTTTT. It translates to CASSYRVIGVNTGELFF.

This clone was seen once. Other nucleotide sequences from this sample produce the same CDR3. The chain uses TRBV30 and TRBJ1-5; the D is unclear. Trimming pared 1 base from V and 5 bases from J, leaving 6 bases between. Germline CDR1 and CDR2: GTSNPN and SVGIG (reference sequence). The CDR3 consists of 12 residues. For the CDR3, the DNA is TGTGCCTGGAGTGGGATCGATCAGCCCCAGCATTTT. It is translated as CAWSGIDQPQHF.